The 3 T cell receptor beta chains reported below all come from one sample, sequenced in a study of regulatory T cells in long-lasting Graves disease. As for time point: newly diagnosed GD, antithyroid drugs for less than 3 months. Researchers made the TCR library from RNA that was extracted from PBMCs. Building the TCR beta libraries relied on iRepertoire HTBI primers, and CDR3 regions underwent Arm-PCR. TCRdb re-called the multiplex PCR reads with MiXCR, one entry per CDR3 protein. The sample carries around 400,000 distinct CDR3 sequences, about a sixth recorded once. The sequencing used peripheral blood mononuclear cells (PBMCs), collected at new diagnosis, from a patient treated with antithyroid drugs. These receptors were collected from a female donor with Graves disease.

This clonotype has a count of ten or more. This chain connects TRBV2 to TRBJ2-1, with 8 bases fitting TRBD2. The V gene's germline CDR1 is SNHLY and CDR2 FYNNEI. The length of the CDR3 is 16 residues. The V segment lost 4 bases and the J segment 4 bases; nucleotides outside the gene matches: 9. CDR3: CASSGRGSGIYNEQFF. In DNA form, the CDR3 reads TGTGCCAGCAGTGGTCGAGGTAGCGGGATTTACAATGAGCAGTTCTTC.

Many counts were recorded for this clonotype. The CDR3 DNA is TGCGCCAGCAGCCAAGATACAGGGATGCATGGCTACACCTTC. Translating gives CASSQDTGMHGYTF. The V and J genes are TRBV4-1 and TRBJ1-2; possible D gene TRBD1, 6 bases. CDR1 and CDR2 (germline): MGHRA, YSYEKL. This CDR3 comprises 14 residues. V lost 0 bases and J 6 bases, leaving 11 bases between the germline ends.

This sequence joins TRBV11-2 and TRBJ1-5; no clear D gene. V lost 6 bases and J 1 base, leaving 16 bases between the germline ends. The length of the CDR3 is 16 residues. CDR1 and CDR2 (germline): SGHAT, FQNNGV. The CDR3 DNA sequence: TGTGCCAGCAGTCCCACGGGCCCGGGGAGCAATCAGCCCCAGCATTTT. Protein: CASSPTGPGSNQPQHF.